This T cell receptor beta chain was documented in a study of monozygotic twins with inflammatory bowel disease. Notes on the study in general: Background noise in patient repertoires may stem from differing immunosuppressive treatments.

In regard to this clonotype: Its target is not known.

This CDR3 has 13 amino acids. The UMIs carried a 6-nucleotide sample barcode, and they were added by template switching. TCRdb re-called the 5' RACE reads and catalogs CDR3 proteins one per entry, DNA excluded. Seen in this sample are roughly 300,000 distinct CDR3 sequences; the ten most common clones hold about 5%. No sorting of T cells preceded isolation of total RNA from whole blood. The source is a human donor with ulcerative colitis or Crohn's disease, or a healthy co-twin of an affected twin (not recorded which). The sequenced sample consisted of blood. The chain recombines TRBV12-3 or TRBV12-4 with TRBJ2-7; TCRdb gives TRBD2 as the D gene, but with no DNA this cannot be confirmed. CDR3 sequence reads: CASSPASLHEQYF.